In its sample, the clone carrying this T cell receptor (beta chain) was seen once. The entry originates in a study of cytomegalovirus exposure and HLA in healthy donors. Trimming removed 0 bases from V and 2 bases from J; junction bases left unmatched: 12. The CDR3 runs to 20 residues. The V gene's germline CDR1 is SGHRS and CDR2 YFSETQ. Vbeta (60) and Jbeta (13) primers were used in the PCR. Measured with immunoSEQ multiplex PCR; TCRdb has only the in-frame clones, and not every one. The table has tens of thousands of clones, roughly 82% seen once. The J gene is TRBJ2-3, the V gene TRBV5-1, with 13 bases lining up with TRBD2. Sample: PBMCs. The clonotype originates from a woman under 30 in good health and CMV-seropositive. Here the CDR3 DNA reads TGCGCCAGCAGCTTGGTTAGACGGACTAGCGGGAGTAAAGTCACAGATACGCAGTATTTT. It translates to CASSLVRRTSGSKVTDTQYF. Full variable domain (outside the CDR3, taken from reference TRBV5-1 and TRBJ2-3): KAGVTQTPRYLIKTRGQQVTLSCSPISGHRSVSWYQQTPGQGLQFLFEYFSETQRNKGNFPGRFSGRQFSNSRSEMNVSTLELGDSALYLCASSLVRRTSGSKVTDTQYFGPGTRLTVL.